The 11 T cell receptor beta chains in this list originate from one sample, sequenced in a study of T cells in Graves' hyperthyroidism and ophthalmopathy. Amplified TCR beta CDR3 regions derived from RNA transcripts. HTBI primers were the set used in a first-round RT-PCR of the TCR CDR3. TCRdb reprocessed the multiplex PCR reads with MiXCR, giving one entry per CDR3 protein. The data hold about 540,000 distinct CDR3 sequences, with around 42% observed a single time. The sequencing sample was made of peripheral blood or thyroid tissue (not recorded which). These TCRs come from a young woman with Graves' hyperthyroidism.

With respect to this clonotype: This may stem from a read error, because a much larger clone lies one nucleotide away. The chain employs TRBV7-2 and TRBJ1-2; D unclear. Germline CDR1 SGHTA, CDR2 FQGNSA. The CDR3 runs to 15 residues. The CDR3, as DNA: TGTGCCAGCAGCTTAATAGCCGGTAATAACTATGGCTGCACCTTC. It codes for CASSLIAGNNYGCTF.

Only a few counts were recorded for this clonotype. One end of the junction varies from germline; a read error may be responsible. J is TRBJ1-2 and V is TRBV10-3; a weak D match, TRBD1 (6 bases). Germline CDR1 is ENHRY and CDR2 is SYGVKD. The CDR3 has 13 residues. This CDR3 is CASSPYRDHGYTF. The CDR3 DNA sequence: TGTGCCAGCAGTCCTTACAGGGATCATGGCTACACCTTC.

On this clonotype itself: A much larger clone is a single base away; this may be a read error. J is TRBJ2-7 and V is TRBV2; D unresolved. Germline V CDR1 and CDR2: SNHLY, FYNNEI. The CDR3 totals 12 residues. V was pared by 6 bases and J by 5 bases, with 11 bases between. The CDR3 DNA reads as TGTGCCAGCAGGGACGACGACCACGAGCAGTACTTC. Translating it yields CASRDDDHEQYF. The full variable domain, completed using reference TRBV2 and TRBJ2-7, is EPEVTQTPSHQVTQMGQEVILRCVPISNHLYFYWYRQILGQKVEFLVSFYNNEISEKSEIFDDQFSVERPDGSNFTLKIRSTKLEDSAMYFCASRDDDHEQYFGPGTRLTVT.

This clonotype was picked up many times. The rearrangement links TRBV15 to TRBJ2-7, with D possibly matching TRBD2 (6 bases). CDR1 is LNHNV and CDR2 is YYDKDF in the germline V gene (reference sequence). Between the trimmed V and J ends, which lost 0 bases and 6 bases, there was a span of 15 bases. CDR3 length: 15 amino acids. CDR3: CATSRDSGSSGEQYF. CDR3 sequence (DNA): TGTGCCACCAGCAGAGACTCCGGGAGCTCTGGCGAGCAGTACTTC.

A note on this clonotype: Just one base apart from a much larger clone, this may be a read error. The chain joins TRBV11-2 to TRBJ2-5; no definite D call. The CDR3 runs 14 residues. Trimming shortened V by 1 base and J by 1 base, and 7 bases separated the two germline ends. Germline V gene sequence: CDR1 SGHAT, CDR2 FQNNGV. CDR3 coding DNA: TGTGCCAGCAGCTTAGTCAGGATCCAAGAGACCCAGTACTTC. This gives the protein CASSLVRIQETQYF.

This sequence joins TRBV2 and TRBJ1-5; 10 bases are shared with TRBD1. Trimming removed 7 bases from V and 11 bases from J; junction bases left unmatched: 11. CDR1 and CDR2 from the germline V gene are SNHLY and FYNNEI. The CDR3 has 14 residues. DNA of the CDR3: TGTGCCAGCACTGGGACAGGGGCCTCCGGAGCCCAGCATTTT. It encodes CASTGTGASGAQHF.

The chain has TRBV15 and TRBJ2-2; tentative D call: TRBD1 (6 bases). V lost 2 bases and J lost 1, with 8 bases in between. The CDR3 is 15 amino acids. Germline V gene lookup returns CDR1 LNHNV and CDR2 YYDKDF (reference sequence). CDR3 coding DNA: TGTGCCACCAGCAGACGACAGGAGAACACCGGGGAGCTGTTTTTT. Protein product: CATSRRQENTGELFF.

In regard to this clonotype: Just one base apart from a much larger clone, this may be a read error. J is TRBJ2-7 and V is TRBV2, with D unresolved. The J call may be wrong; the DNA end is better matched by TRBJ2-1. The germline V gene encodes CDR1 SNHLY and CDR2 FYNNEI. The CDR3 has 12 amino acids. This CDR3 is CASSLDASEQFF. The CDR3 region has the DNA TGTGCCAGCAGCTTAGACGCTTCCGAGCAGTTCTTC.

This clonotype showed up just a few times. This chain uses TRBV12-3 or TRBV12-4 with TRBJ2-7; perhaps TRBD1 as D (6 bases). V was pared by 10 bases and J by 5 bases, with 12 bases between. The CDR3 has 11 amino acids. CDR3 sequence reads: CATFGGDEQYF. CDR3 DNA sequence: TGTGCCACCTTTGGGGGCGACGAGCAGTACTTC.

Comments on this clonotype: One end of the junction is discordant with germline, which a read error may explain. The genes are TRBV7-8 and TRBJ2-7; D ambiguous. The CDR3 totals 16 residues. Germline-derived CDR1 and CDR2 are SGHVS and FQNEAQ. The CDR3 DNA is TGCGCCAGCAGCCCGAGAGTGTGGCCGCCCCGAGACGAGCAGTACTTC. Translating it yields CASSPRVWPPRDEQYF.

This chain connects TRBV12-3 or TRBV12-4 to TRBJ2-7, with a possible D match to TRBD2 (5 bases). Trimming shortened V by 6 bases and J by 6 bases, and 12 bases separated the two germline ends. The CDR3 length is 12 residues. The CDR3 DNA follows: TGTGCCAGCAGACTAGTCGATACCGAGCAGTACTTC. Its translation: CASRLVDTEQYF.